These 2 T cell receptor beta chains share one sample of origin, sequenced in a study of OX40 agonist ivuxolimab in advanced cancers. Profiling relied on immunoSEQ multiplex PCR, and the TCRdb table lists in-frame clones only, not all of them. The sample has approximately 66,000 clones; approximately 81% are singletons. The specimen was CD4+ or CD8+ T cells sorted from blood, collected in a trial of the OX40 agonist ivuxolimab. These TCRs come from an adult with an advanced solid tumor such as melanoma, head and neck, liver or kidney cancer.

CDR3 DNA: TGTGCCAGTAGACCAGCGACAGGGGCATGGCCCTCCTACAATGAGCAGTTCTTC. This gives the protein CASRPATGAWPSYNEQFF. V is TRBV19 and J is TRBJ2-1; TRBD1 matches at 8 bases. CDR1 LNHDA and CDR2 SQIVND come from the germline V gene (reference sequence). V dropped 6 bases and J dropped 0; count of bases not matched to a gene: 13. This CDR3 has 18 residues.

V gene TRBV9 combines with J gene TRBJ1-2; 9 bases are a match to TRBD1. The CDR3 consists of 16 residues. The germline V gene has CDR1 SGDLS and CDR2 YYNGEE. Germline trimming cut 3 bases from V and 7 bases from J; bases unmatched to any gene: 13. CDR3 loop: CASSAGRGQGFSGYTF. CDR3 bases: TGTGCCAGCAGCGCGGGGAGGGGACAGGGATTTAGTGGCTACACCTTC.